Described below is a single T cell receptor (beta chain) sequence and its context. An end of the junction does not agree with germline; a read error may underlie this. A modified ARM-PCR protocol with three rounds of nested PCR amplified TCRbeta. TCRdb fed the multiplex PCR reads into MiXCR, producing one record per CDR3 protein. The data show tens of thousands of distinct CDR3 sequences, 72% seen once. The data were taken from a study of tumor and adjacent non-tumor tissue in lung cancer. For the study at large: Histology: about twelve adenocarcinoma, a couple of squamous cell carcinoma, 1 small cell lung cancer.

The CDR3 loop spans 16 amino acids. CDR1 is SGHRS and CDR2 is YFSETQ in the germline V gene. This sample's RNA came from whole unsorted tissue. Between August and November 2014, newly diagnosed, chemotherapy-naive lung cancer patients underwent thoracic surgery in China. This chain joins TRBV5-1 and TRBJ2-7; TRBD2 matches 9 bases. Sequencing used lung tumor tissue. This receptor was obtained from a woman between 40 and 55 years old with non-small cell lung cancer. The DNA for the CDR3 is TGCGCCAGCAACTTGCGGGGGGGACAAGGATCCTACGAGCAGTGCTTC. Protein product: CASNLRGGQGSYEQCF.